One T cell receptor (beta chain) is described in this entry. Antigen specificity is unknown. This sample is part of a study of shared clonotypes between healthy human individuals. Notes on the study in general: Naive subsets typically showed greater estimated richness than memory subsets. The represented genetic and exposure-history diversity was limited by the small number of donors. Some naive CD4 clonotypes, 4% to 6%, turned up in common across several donors.

It was CD45RO-negative cells, positively selected for CCR7, that made up naive CD8 cells, with terminally differentiated effector memory CD45RA+ cells excluded. Healthy HIV-negative adults without recent acute infections or vaccinations served as donors. Profiled with immunoSEQ multiplex PCR; TCRdb holds only in-frame clones, not every one. The sample carries about 2,200,000 clones, 85% to 95% recorded once. V shed 0 bases, J shed 0 bases, and the junction held 8 bases outside the gene matches. Germline loops: CDR1 GTSNPN, CDR2 SVGIG (reference sequence). There are 16 residues in the CDR3. The sample was naive CD8+ T cells from PBMCs. The chain recombines TRBV30 with TRBJ2-7, with TRBD2 matching over 7 bases. This clonotype originated in a man younger than 35 in good health. Some clones in this sample may be carry-over from other donors' samples. The CDR3 is CAWSVLERDFSYEQYF. Written as DNA, the CDR3 is TGTGCCTGGAGTGTACTAGAGCGGGACTTCTCCTACGAGCAGTACTTC.